This T cell receptor (beta chain) was retrieved from a study of T cell responses to AZD1222 COVID-19 vaccine. Study-wide results and limits: Every sample of the repertoires postdated the peak T cell response.

Second-dose timings of about 4 or about 12 weeks were pooled. Germline V gives CDR1 MNHNS, CDR2 SASEGT. This CDR3 has 14 residues. V gave up 2 bases and J gave up 5 bases, with 10 bases separating them. The repertoire was sequenced with immunoSEQ multiplex PCR; TCRdb's copy has only in-frame clones and lacks some. The sample holds roughly 100,000 clones, 90% seen once. Concerning this clone itself: The antigen remains unidentified.

This material consisted of peripheral blood, taken 28 days after the second AZD1222 dose. This chain connects TRBV6-1 to TRBJ1-5, with a possible D match to TRBD1 (5 bases). This clonotype originated in an adult who received the AZD1222 COVID-19 vaccine. DNA for the CDR3: TGTGCCAGCAGTGAATCCGGGACTTATCAGCCCCAGCATTTT. Translation: CASSESGTYQPQHF.